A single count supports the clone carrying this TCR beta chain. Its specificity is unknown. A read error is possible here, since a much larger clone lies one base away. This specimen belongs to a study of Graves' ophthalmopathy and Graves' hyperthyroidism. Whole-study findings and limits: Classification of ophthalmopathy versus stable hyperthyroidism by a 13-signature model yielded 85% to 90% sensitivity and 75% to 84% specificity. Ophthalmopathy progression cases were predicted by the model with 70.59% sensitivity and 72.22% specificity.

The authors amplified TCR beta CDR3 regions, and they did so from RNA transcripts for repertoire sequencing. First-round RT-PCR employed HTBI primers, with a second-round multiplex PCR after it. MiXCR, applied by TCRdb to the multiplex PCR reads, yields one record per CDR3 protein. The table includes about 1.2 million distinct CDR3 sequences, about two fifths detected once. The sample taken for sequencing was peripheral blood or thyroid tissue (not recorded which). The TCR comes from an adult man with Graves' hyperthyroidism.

CDR3 DNA: TGTGCCAGCAGCCCGGATAAGGGACAGGGAAGAATCGAGCAGCACTTC. Translating gives CASSPDKGQGRIEQHF. This rearrangement joins TRBV7-9 to TRBJ2-7; 9 bases match TRBD1. Germline V gives CDR1 SEHNR, CDR2 FQNEAQ (reference sequence). This CDR3 is 16 amino acids long.